This TCR beta chain was captured in a study of blood T cell repertoires in COVID-19 (TCRdb year 2020). Regarding the research as a whole: The collaborator samples originated in the United States, Italy and Spain and spanned the acute and convalescent phases of COVID-19. The material from the prospective study consisted of cDNA or gDNA derived from T cells, B-cell-depleted T cells, or PBMCs. The dataset comprised deeply sampled blood TCRbeta repertoires from subjects exposed to, actively infected with, or recovered from COVID-19. The repertoires were made available in a free public database intended to serve as a resource for research on the immune response to SARS-CoV-2. The samples were drawn from two sources: the first 160 participants of the ongoing ImmuneRACE study, and 1,000 to 1,500 subjects contributed by 6 global collaborators. The sample metadata nearly always contained a de-identified subject ID, COVID-19 status, age in years and sex. Where available, HLA class I and class II types were taken from metadata supplied by the sample provider and were not determined by assay-based typing.

TCRbeta CDR3 regions were amplified from genomic DNA by means of the immunoSEQ Assay, a bias-controlled multiplex PCR. Concerning the study's data processing: The number of nucleated cells in each sample was estimated from the amplification of reference gene primers within the assay. To quantify the absolute abundance of each unique TCRbeta CDR3 rearrangement, sequence reads were collapsed and filtered. For each sample, productive Simpson clonality was calculated as the square root of Simpson's diversity index across productive rearrangements. What TCRdb holds here is the immuneACCESS table cut down to in-frame rearrangements. Part of the clones is not present; checked against another copy, under half of the missing clones reflect an unresolved V gene, and the others are unexplained. From that table come the V and J calls and clone size; the DNA was used to work out D and trimming. In all, the sample holds 350,000 or so clones, and 70% to 90% of those were seen once. The leading ten clones occupy about 4.2% of the sample.

Remarks on this clone: No cognate antigen has been identified for it. The record has no base qualities; no much larger clone is one base away.

Paper-wide results and their limitations: Clinical and demographic metadata were provided uncurated, with the amount varying by source and participant.

Enrolling through a virtual design, the prospective study's participants ranged in age from roughly 18 to 90 years and lived across about two dozen United States geographic areas. Cohort assignment in the prospective study relied on participant-reported clinical history from a screening survey and a study questionnaire. In the prospective study, whole blood, serum and a nasopharyngeal or oropharyngeal swab were collected from each participant by mobile phlebotomists. Over a roughly two-month period, participants in the prospective study had the option of providing additional blood draws and questionnaires. Before DNA extraction, blood samples from the prospective study were shipped at room temperature or frozen. This sequence was found in a middle-aged woman with acute COVID-19. Sequencing was done on a sample of PBMCs or T cells enriched from blood (not recorded which).

The sequenced DNA is TGTGCCAGCAGCTTGGCTTTGGAGACCCAGTACTTC. This encodes CASSLALETQYF. The rearrangement combines TRBV7-2 with TRBJ2-5; the D gene cannot be resolved reliably. The germline V gene encodes CDR1 SGHTA and CDR2 FQGNSA. A distance of 7 bases separates the germline ends of V and J, which lose 3 bases and 5 bases respectively. The CDR3 sequence holds 12 residues, the cysteine and phenylalanine included. Kept here is only the CDR3 DNA, which spans 36 bases and is read in frame from base 1.